The 25 T cell receptor beta chains below were found in one sample sequenced in a study of regulatory T cells in long-lasting Graves disease. For TCR beta, libraries came from iRepertoire HTBI primers and Arm-PCR of CDR3 regions. Via MiXCR, TCRdb re-called the multiplex PCR reads, giving one row per CDR3 protein. The sample holds about 560,000 distinct CDR3 sequences, more than 15% seen once. Time point in this sample: newly diagnosed GD, antithyroid drugs for less than 3 months. RNA isolated from PBMCs was used to make the TCR library. Separately, the same data were catalogued under a study of T cells in Graves' hyperthyroidism and ophthalmopathy.

The source material was peripheral blood mononuclear cells (PBMCs), sampled at new diagnosis, from a patient treated with antithyroid drugs. The receptors come from a man aged 18 to 29 with Graves disease.

In this sample, this clonotype turned up many times. This chain links TRBV7-2 with TRBJ1-5; the D gene is possibly TRBD1 (6 bases). Germline V gene sequence: CDR1 SGHTA, CDR2 FQGNSA. CDR3 size: 14 residues. V lost 5 bases, J lost 3 bases, and 11 bases lay in between. The DNA for the CDR3 is TGTGCCAGCAGCCTAAGGGGGACCAATCAGCCCCAGCATTTT. As protein: CASSLRGTNQPQHF. The full variable domain, with the rest looked up from reference TRBV7-2 and TRBJ1-5, is GAGVSQSPSNKVTEKGKDVELRCDPISGHTALYWYRQSLGQGLEFLIYFQGNSAPDKSGLPSDRFSAERTGGSVSTLTIQRTQQEDSAVYLCASSLRGTNQPQHFGDGTRLSIL.

This clonotype occurred a few times. This chain joins TRBV7-8 and TRBJ2-7; TRBD1 might be the D (6 bases). The germline V gene encodes CDR1 SGHVS and CDR2 FQNEAQ. V lost 5 bases and J 3 bases, leaving 14 bases between the germline ends. The CDR3 sequence is 14 residues long. The CDR3 DNA follows: TGTGCCAGCAGCCCCGTCACAGGGCACTACGAGCAGTACTTC. It is translated as CASSPVTGHYEQYF.

The V call is TRBV20-1, the J call TRBJ2-1; 8 bases are shared with TRBD1. This CDR3 contains 12 residues. Germline values: CDR1 DFQATT, CDR2 SNEGSKA (reference sequence). J was trimmed by 7 bases and V by 3 bases; bases with no gene match: 2. The CDR3 here is CSASWTGNEQFF. In DNA form, the CDR3 reads TGCAGTGCTAGCTGGACAGGGAATGAGCAGTTCTTC.

This clonotype appeared many times. The chain uses TRBV7-9 and TRBJ2-5, with D unresolved. This CDR3 contains 14 residues. With 1 base removed from V and 2 bases from J, the gap between germline ends came to 8 bases. Germline V gene lookup returns CDR1 SEHNR and CDR2 FQNEAQ (reference sequence). Here the CDR3 DNA reads TGTGCCAGCAGCTTAGGTGGCGGACAAGAGACCCAGTACTTC. Its protein product is CASSLGGGQETQYF. Combining the CDR3 with reference TRBV7-9 and TRBJ2-5 gives the whole variable domain DTGVSQNPRHKITKRGQNVTFRCDPISEHNRLYWYRQTLGQGPEFLTYFQNEAQLEKSRLLSDRFSAERPKGSFSTLEIQRTEQGDSAMYLCASSLGGGQETQYFGPGTRLLVL.

This sequence joins TRBV7-2 and TRBJ2-3, with 7 bases lining up with TRBD1. With V trimmed by 5 bases and J by 1 base, 9 bases remained unmatched. CDR1 and CDR2 (germline): SGHTA, FQGNSA. The CDR3 is made up of 16 amino acids. DNA of the CDR3: TGTGCCAGCAGCCCAACTCCGCAGGGGGGCACAGATACGCAGTATTTT. Its translation is CASSPTPQGGTDTQYF.

This clonotype was found a few times. A single base separates this from a much larger clone, so it may be a read error. The gene calls are TRBV7-9 and TRBJ1-1; unclear D gene. V dropped 5 bases and J dropped 1 base, with 8 bases sitting between them. The germline V gene encodes CDR1 SEHNR and CDR2 FQNEAQ (reference sequence). CDR3 length equals 13 residues. The DNA for the CDR3 is TGTGCCAGCAGCCCCCCAGAGAACACTGAAGCTTTCTTT. Its translation is CASSPPENTEAFF.

The chain links TRBV6-2 or TRBV6-3 to TRBJ2-1; D gene unclear. CDR1 is MNHEY, CDR2 SVGEGT, per germline. With 11 bases removed from V and 2 bases from J, the gap between germline ends came to 13 bases. The CDR3 consists of 13 residues. Here the CDR3 reads CAGFDPAYNEQFF. The CDR3 DNA reads as TGTGCCGGGTTTGACCCGGCCTACAATGAGCAGTTCTTC.

The chain carries TRBV15 and TRBJ2-1, with TRBD2 as a possible D gene (6 bases). Between the trimmed V and J ends, which lost 3 bases and 6 bases, there was a span of 15 bases. Germline assignment: CDR1 LNHNV and CDR2 YYDKDF (reference sequence). The CDR3 has 15 residues. The CDR3: CATSSLSGARNEQFF. CDR3 sequence (DNA): TGTGCCACCAGCAGTCTTAGCGGAGCCCGCAATGAGCAGTTCTTC.

This chain connects TRBV7-8 to TRBJ2-1; 7 bases are a match to TRBD2. V lost 5 bases, J lost 9 bases, and 7 bases stayed unmatched. CDR1 and CDR2 from the germline V gene are SGHVS and FQNEAQ. This CDR3 is built from 13 residues. The CDR3 spells CASSRRTSPEQFF. The CDR3 DNA follows: TGTGCCAGCAGCCGCCGGACTAGTCCTGAGCAGTTCTTC.

This sequence joins TRBV7-9 and TRBJ1-1; 7 bases are shared with TRBD1. Looked up from germline, CDR1 is SEHNR and CDR2 is FQNEAQ (reference sequence). The CDR3 sequence is 14 residues long. V lost 7 bases to trimming and J lost 7 bases; unmatched junction nucleotides: 12. This chain's CDR3 is CASTSLGTEIEAFF. The DNA of the CDR3 is TGTGCCAGCACTTCACTCGGGACAGAAATTGAAGCTTTCTTT.

This clonotype was picked up many times. The chain combines TRBV5-1 with TRBJ2-7; 9 nucleotides agree with TRBD1. CDR3 length: 18 amino acids. CDR1 and CDR2 (germline): SGHRS, YFSETQ. J gave up 5 bases and V 4 bases, and 19 bases lay outside the gene matches. The CDR3 coding sequence is TGCGCCAGCAGCCAACAGGGGGCAAACTCACTAGCCACCCACGAGCAGTACTTC. It codes for CASSQQGANSLATHEQYF.

This clonotype occurred many times. The DNA for the CDR3 is TGTGCCAGCAGCTATTCCGTAAGGGCCAGCGTAACTAATGAAAAACTGTTTTTT. This gives the protein CASSYSVRASVTNEKLFF. V gene TRBV28 combines with J gene TRBJ1-4; D is uncertain. This CDR3 comprises 18 residues. V was shortened by 6 bases and J by 1 base, with 21 bases between the two germline ends. From germline, CDR1 is MDHEN and CDR2 SYDVKM.

This clonotype was counted many times. V is TRBV20-1 and J is TRBJ2-3, with 15 bases lining up with TRBD2. The germline CDR1 and CDR2 sequences are DFQATT and SNEGSKA (reference sequence). This CDR3 is built from 18 residues. The V and J ends lost 5 bases and 4 bases, in that order; junction bases with no gene match: 13. CDR3 sequence: CSAQHSGLAGGPPDTQYF. The CDR3 nucleotides are TGCAGTGCTCAACACTCGGGACTAGCGGGAGGTCCGCCAGATACGCAGTATTTT.

In its sample, this clonotype was seen many times. This sequence joins TRBV12-3 or TRBV12-4 and TRBJ2-3, with 9 bases lining up with TRBD2. Trimming removed 6 bases from V and 7 bases from J; junction bases left unmatched: 5. This CDR3 spans 13 amino acids. CDR3 in DNA: TGTGCCAGCAGCCGCGGGGGGGGGAATACGCAGTATTTT. This translates into CASSRGGGNTQYF.

This clonotype was detected a few times. V and J are TRBV30 and TRBJ1-2; D call uncertain. Germline lookup yields CDR1 GTSNPN and CDR2 SVGIG (reference sequence). The germline V and J ends were trimmed by 4 bases and 2 bases, with 11 bases remaining between them. The length of the CDR3 is 13 residues. The CDR3 DNA follows: TGTGCCTGGAAAAATTGGGAGAACTATGGCTACACCTTC. Translated, it gives CAWKNWENYGYTF.

This clonotype was found a few times. The chain joins TRBV27 to TRBJ2-7; 11 nucleotides match TRBD2. This CDR3 spans 19 amino acids. The trim removed 4 bases at V and 2 bases at J, leaving 16 bases unmatched. Germline-derived CDR1 and CDR2 are MNHEY and SMNVEV (reference sequence). The CDR3 sequence: CASSSTGTSGALSPYEQYF. The CDR3 DNA follows: TGTGCCAGCAGTTCCACCGGGACTAGCGGAGCCCTCTCCCCCTACGAGCAGTACTTC.

This rearrangement joins TRBV6-1 to TRBJ2-2; D unresolved. The CDR3 loop spans 15 amino acids. Per germline, CDR1 MNHNS and CDR2 SASEGT. V was trimmed by 6 bases and J by 6 bases, leaving 17 bases between them. DNA of the CDR3: TGTGCCAGCAGCAACCGCCGAAACCTCCCCGGGGAGCTGTTTTTT. The encoded protein is CASSNRRNLPGELFF.

This clonotype has at least ten counts. This chain links TRBV18 with TRBJ1-1; D gene ambiguous. There are 13 residues in the CDR3. V shed 7 bases and J shed 1 base, with 10 bases lying between them. Germline lookup yields CDR1 KGHSH and CDR2 LQKENI. The DNA for the CDR3 is TGTGCCAGCTTCCCGAACCAGAACACTGAAGCTTTCTTT. Amino acids: CASFPNQNTEAFF.

The chain's CDR3 is CSVIFGQKNTGELFF. For the CDR3, the DNA is TGCAGTGTAATTTTTGGACAGAAGAACACCGGGGAGCTGTTTTTT. The chain couples TRBV20-1 to TRBJ2-2; a possible D gene is TRBD1 (6 bases). Germline V CDR1 and CDR2: DFQATT, SNEGSKA (reference sequence). CDR3 length: 15 amino acids. V was clipped by 7 bases and J by 1 base, with 16 bases between them.

Many counts were recorded for this clonotype. The V and J genes are TRBV27 and TRBJ2-7; D may match TRBD1 or TRBD2 (5 bases each). The germline V gene has CDR1 MNHEY and CDR2 SMNVEV (reference sequence). Trimming removed 4 bases from V and 2 bases from J, with 15 bases in between. The CDR3 sequence is 15 residues long. CDR3 nucleotides: TGTGCCAGCAGTTATCTTGGGGGTCGGACCTACGAGCAGTACTTC. It translates to CASSYLGGRTYEQYF.

This clonotype was seen at least ten times. The chain combines TRBV27 with TRBJ1-2, with 7 bases that match TRBD1. This CDR3 is 13 amino acids long. Looked up from germline, CDR1 is MNHEY and CDR2 is SMNVEV (reference sequence). Trimming took 3 bases from V and 7 from J; bases not matched to a gene: 5. The DNA for the CDR3 is TGTGCCAGCAGTTTCACAGGGGCCGGTGGCTACACCTTC. This sequence encodes CASSFTGAGGYTF.

This clonotype was seen at least ten times. The chain employs TRBV2 and TRBJ1-4; D is unresolved. V was shortened by 3 bases and J by 7 bases, with 12 bases between the two germline ends. In germline, CDR1 is SNHLY, CDR2 FYNNEI. This CDR3 is built from 14 residues. In DNA form, the CDR3 reads TGTGCCAGCAGTGATTTCCAAGAACCTGAAAAACTGTTTTTT. This gives the protein CASSDFQEPEKLFF.

This clonotype was seen at least ten times. The chain couples TRBV20-1 to TRBJ2-1; the match to TRBD1 covers 7 bases. V lost 3 bases to trimming and J lost 5 bases; unmatched junction nucleotides: 10. Germline V gene data show CDR1 as DFQATT and CDR2 as SNEGSKA (reference sequence). The CDR3 length is 15 residues. The CDR3: CSASPRTGVNNEQFF. CDR3 DNA: TGCAGTGCTAGTCCGAGGACAGGCGTCAACAATGAGCAGTTCTTC.

At least ten counts were recorded for this clonotype. The V gene is TRBV27, the J gene TRBJ1-1; D is ambiguous. The V gene's germline CDR1 is MNHEY and CDR2 SMNVEV (reference sequence). The CDR3 spans 14 residues. V shed 6 bases and J shed 4 bases, with 15 bases lying between them. The CDR3 DNA reads TGTGCCAGCAGCCTTGGCCCTGGGGTCACTGAAGCTTTCTTT. Amino acid sequence: CASSLGPGVTEAFF.

This clonotype was found many times. The chain couples TRBV6-2 or TRBV6-3 to TRBJ2-7, with D possibly TRBD2 on 6 matching bases. Deletions cut 5 bases from V and 4 bases from J, with 9 bases between. The CDR3 length is 12 residues. CDR1 is MNHEY and CDR2 is SVGEGT in the germline V gene. The CDR3 loop reads CASSPREYEQYF. The CDR3 bases are TGTGCCAGCAGTCCACGGGAGTACGAGCAGTACTTC.